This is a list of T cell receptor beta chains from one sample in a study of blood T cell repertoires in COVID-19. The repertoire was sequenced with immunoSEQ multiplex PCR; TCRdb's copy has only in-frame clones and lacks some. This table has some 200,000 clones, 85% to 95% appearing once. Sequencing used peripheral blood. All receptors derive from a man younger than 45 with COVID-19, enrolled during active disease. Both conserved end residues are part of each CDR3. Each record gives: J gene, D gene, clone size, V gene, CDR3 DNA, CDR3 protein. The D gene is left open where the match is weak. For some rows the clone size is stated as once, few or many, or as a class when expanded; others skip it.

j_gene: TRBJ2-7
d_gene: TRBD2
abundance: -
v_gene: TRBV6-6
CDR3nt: TGTGCCAGCAGTTACCCGGGCGGGGGGTACGAGCAGTACTTC
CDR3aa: CASSYPGGGYEQYF

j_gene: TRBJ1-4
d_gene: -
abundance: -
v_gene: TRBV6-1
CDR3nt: TGTGCCAGCAGTGAATTGGGGGGGGCCAATGAAAAACTGTTTTTT
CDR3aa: CASSELGGANEKLFF

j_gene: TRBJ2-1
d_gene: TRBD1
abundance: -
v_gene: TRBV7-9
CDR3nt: TGTGCCAGCAGCCCGAGGGACAGGGACAATGAGCAGTTCTTC
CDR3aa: CASSPRDRDNEQFF

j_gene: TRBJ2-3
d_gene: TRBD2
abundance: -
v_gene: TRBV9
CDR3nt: TGTGCCAGCAGCGTTGGAGGGACTAACACAGATACGCAGTATTTT
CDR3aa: CASSVGGTNTDTQYF

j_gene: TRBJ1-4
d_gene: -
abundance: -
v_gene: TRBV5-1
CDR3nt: TGCGCCAGCAGCTCAGGTCAGGGCCCGACAACTAATGAAAAACTGTTTTTT
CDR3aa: CASSSGQGPTTNEKLFF

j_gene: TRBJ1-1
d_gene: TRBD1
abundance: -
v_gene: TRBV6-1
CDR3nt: TGTGCCAGCAGTGACCCCGGAGGGACAGGGGGGACTGAAGCTTTCTTT
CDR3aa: CASSDPGGTGGTEAFF

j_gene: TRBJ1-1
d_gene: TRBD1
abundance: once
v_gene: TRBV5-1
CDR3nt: TGCGCCAGCAGCCCACAGGGGGCCGGGGACACTGAAGCTTTCTTT
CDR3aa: CASSPQGAGDTEAFF

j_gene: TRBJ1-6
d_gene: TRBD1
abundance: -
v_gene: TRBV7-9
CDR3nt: TGTGCCAGCAGCCTCGGGACAGAAAATTCACCCCTCCACTTT
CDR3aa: CASSLGTENSPLHF

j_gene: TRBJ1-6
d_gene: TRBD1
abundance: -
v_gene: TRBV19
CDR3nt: TGTGCCAGTAGTCCTGATTGGACAGGGGAAAATTCACCCCTCCACTTT
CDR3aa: CASSPDWTGENSPLHF

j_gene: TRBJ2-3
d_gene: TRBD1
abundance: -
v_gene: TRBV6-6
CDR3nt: TGTGCCAGCAGTTATGCAGGGGGCGTAACAGATACGCAGTATTTT
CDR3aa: CASSYAGGVTDTQYF

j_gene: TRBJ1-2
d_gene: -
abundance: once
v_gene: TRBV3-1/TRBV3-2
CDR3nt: TGTGCCAGCAGCCAACCCCAATATGGCTACACCTTC
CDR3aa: CASSQPQYGYTF

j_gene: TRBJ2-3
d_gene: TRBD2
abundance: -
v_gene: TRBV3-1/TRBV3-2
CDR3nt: TGTGCCAGCAGCCGAGGGCGGGGGGCAATTAAAGATACGCAGTATTTT
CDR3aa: CASSRGRGAIKDTQYF

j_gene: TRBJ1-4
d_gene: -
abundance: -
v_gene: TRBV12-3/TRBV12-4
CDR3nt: TGTGCCAGCGCGAGGGCGGCAAATGAAAAACTGTTTTTT
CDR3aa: CASARAANEKLFF

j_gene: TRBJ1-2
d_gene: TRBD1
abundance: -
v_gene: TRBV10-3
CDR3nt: TGTGCCATCAGTGGCGACCGGACAGGGAGGGAAGGCTACACCTTC
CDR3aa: CAISGDRTGREGYTF